This T cell receptor beta chain was profiled in a study of PD-L1 blockade in urothelial cancer. Study in general: Patients previously received 0 to 3 chemotherapy regimens.

The assay was immunoSEQ multiplex PCR, and TCRdb's table has in-frame clones only and misses some. Among tens of thousands of clones listed, approximately 83% were seen once. CDR1 MNHNY and CDR2 SVGAGI come from the germline V gene (reference sequence). Trimming cost V 6 bases and J 4 bases; bases outside gene matches: 8. This CDR3 has 15 amino acids. The specimen was PBMCs, collected around atezolizumab (anti-PD-L1) treatment. The TCR originated in a man aged 55 to 70 with urothelial cancer. The chain carries TRBV6-6 and TRBJ1-4, with TRBD1 identical over 7 bases. The CDR3 DNA reads as TGTGCCAGCAGACCGGGACAGAGCTATAATGAAAAACTGTTTTTT. Translating gives CASRPGQSYNEKLFF.